This T cell receptor beta chain was retrieved from a study of regulatory dendritic cells for organ transplantation (dated by TCRdb to 2016 to 2017). About the study as a whole: The TCRbeta repertoires of sorted naive and memory CD4+ and CD8+ T cells were sequenced before and after allostimulation with regulatory or mature dendritic cells. General findings and caveats noted by the study authors: Only a couple of subjects were sequenced, and considerable between-individual heterogeneity in the alloreactive memory CD8+ T cell pool was noted by the authors. Allostimulation expanded memory CD8+ clones in both subjects, but regulatory dendritic cells appeared to induce more limited expansion than mature dendritic cells. The repertoires of naive CD4+ and CD8+ T cells were highly diverse, while memory cell repertoires were less diverse, with memory CD8+ cells being the most oligoclonal. Of the resting subsets, the one holding the most alloreactive TCR clonotypes was memory CD8+ T cells.

FACS was used to sort naive T cells as CD45RA+ cells and memory T cells as CD45RO+ CD4+ or CD8+ cells. The T cells used for TCR sequencing were obtained from a couple of healthy control subjects. For the mixed lymphocyte reactions, sorted T cell subsets left unstimulated acted as baseline controls. The Qiagen DNeasy Blood & Tissue Kit was used for extraction of genomic DNA. Points on this clone: Its antigen is currently not known. No much larger clone is present one base from it, and per-base qualities are unavailable.

The TCRbeta CDR3 regions were amplified in a multiplexed two-step PCR with Vbeta-specific forward primers and Jbeta-specific reverse primers. Through the immunoSEQ service, TCRbeta libraries were sequenced on an Illumina instrument. As for the authors' bioinformatics: V, D and J genes were assigned using IMGT annotation, and counts were corrected for multiplex PCR bias using synthetic CDR3 analogues. The immunoSEQ Analyzer calculated repertoire clonality as one minus the normalized Shannon entropy. Fisher's exact test with Benjamini-Hochberg false discovery rate control was used to define clonal expansion, with two-tailed P<0.01. TCRdb carries this immuneACCESS record with in-frame sequences only. Its versions omit some clonotypes, under half of them owing to an unresolved V gene in the studies checked, with the rest unexplained. V, J and clone size reflect that table, while D and trimming were determined from the DNA. The sample yields some 10,000 clones; around 65% were counted once. The top ten constitute approximately 17% of the sample.

The CDR1 and CDR2 encoded by the germline V gene are MNHNS and SASEGT. The CDR3, cysteine through phenylalanine, is 15 amino acids long. The DNA shown is the 45-base CDR3, in frame from base 1. V drops 2 bases and J drops 5 bases, leaving 16 bases in between. Sequencing was carried out using memory CD8+ T cells from blood. What this sample's cell subset or site label stands for: CD45RO+ memory T cells. The chain joins TRBV6-1 to TRBJ2-7; the D match is possibly TRBD1 or TRBD2, with 6 bases aligned in each. The sequence was collected from a human donor in good health. The DNA reads TGTGCCAGCAGTGAAATCGAGGAGGGGGGACACGAGCAGTACTTC. This gives the protein CASSEIEEGGHEQYF.